This T cell receptor beta chain was sequenced during a study of T-cell memory formation after mild COVID-19. Whole-study results and caveats: Contracting CD4+ clones lay largely in CM and EM, with CD8+ ones residing in EMRA. Memory from before infection featured some responding clones, which suggests cross-reactive memory joined. Contracting clones from day 15 to 85 had balanced CD4/CD8; later expanders favoured CD4+.

With constant-segment primers, 5'RACE yielded cDNA libraries of TCR alpha and TCR beta that carried sample barcodes and UMIs. TCRdb re-called the 5' RACE reads through MiXCR, storing one row per CDR3 protein. The sample consists of fewer than 300,000 distinct CDR3 sequences, over 15% of them appearing once. In its sample, this clonotype was seen a few times. What it binds is unknown. Germline loops: CDR1 SGHAT, CDR2 FQNNGV. This CDR3 comprises 16 residues. V was shortened by 1 base and J by 2 bases, with 13 bases between the two germline ends. The chain has TRBV11-2 and TRBJ2-3; D unresolved. The sample was PBMCs or a T cell subset sorted from them (not recorded which). The clonotype comes from a man younger than 30 who had mild COVID-19 (a few samples of this study predate the infection). Cell type and time point are not known. For the CDR3, the DNA is TGTGCCAGCAGCTTAGTTCCATTAACCTACACAGATACGCAGTATTTT. Amino acids: CASSLVPLTYTDTQYF.